This is a list of T cell receptor beta chains from one sample in a study of blood T cells in healthy people across ages. TCRdb independently ran MiXCR on the 5' RACE reads; one entry per CDR3 protein. The sample holds fewer than 1 million distinct CDR3 sequences, around 43% seen once. The sample taken for sequencing was blood. These receptors were obtained from a man aged 60 to 75 in good health. CDR3s include the opening cysteine and the closing phenylalanine or tryptophan. The D gene is left open where the match is weak. Clone sizes are given selectively: once, few, many, or a class where the clone is expanded.

size: -; D: TRBD1; J: TRBJ2-7; V: TRBV9; CDR3: CASSASTGTGSYEQYF; DNA: TGTGCCAGCAGCGCCTCCACCGGGACAGGGTCCTACGAGCAGTACTTC
size: -; D: -; J: TRBJ2-3; V: TRBV11-2; CDR3: CASSPASRDTQYF; DNA: TGTGCCAGCAGTCCGGCTAGTCGGGATACGCAGTATTTT
size: few; D: -; J: TRBJ2-5; V: TRBV12-3/TRBV12-4; CDR3: CASSRVTGREIETQYF; DNA: TGTGCCAGCTCACGAGTCACTGGCAGGGAGATAGAGACCCAGTACTTC
size: -; D: -; J: TRBJ1-3; V: TRBV6-5; CDR3: CASRDVNTIYF; DNA: TGTGCCAGCCGGGACGTCAACACCATATATTTT
size: -; D: TRBD2; J: TRBJ2-5; V: TRBV5-1; CDR3: CASSSERGGETQYF; DNA: TGCGCCAGCAGCTCAGAGCGGGGAGGAGAGACCCAGTACTTC
size: few; D: -; J: TRBJ2-5; V: TRBV12-3/TRBV12-4; CDR3: CASSWLADGTQYF; DNA: TGTGCCAGCAGTTGGCTTGCTGACGGGACCCAGTACTTC
size: few; D: -; J: TRBJ2-7; V: TRBV12-3/TRBV12-4; CDR3: CASSLRPGPYEQYF; DNA: TGTGCCAGCAGTTTGAGGCCAGGGCCCTACGAGCAGTACTTC
size: -; D: TRBD1; J: TRBJ2-3; V: TRBV7-8; CDR3: CASSFMGQSSTDTQYF; DNA: TGTGCCAGCAGCTTTATGGGACAGTCTAGCACAGATACGCAGTATTTT
size: few; D: TRBD2; J: TRBJ2-5; V: TRBV11-3; CDR3: CASSFAGLAGETQYF; DNA: TGTGCCAGCAGCTTCGCGGGACTAGCGGGGGAGACCCAGTACTTC
size: -; D: -; J: TRBJ2-1; V: TRBV10-3; CDR3: CAARDGRFYNEQFF; DNA: TGTGCCGCCAGAGATGGCAGGTTCTACAATGAGCAGTTCTTC
size: -; D: TRBD2; J: TRBJ2-6; V: TRBV20-1; CDR3: CSASLSSGRAKSGANVLTF; DNA: TGCAGTGCTAGTTTGAGTAGTGGGAGGGCCAAGTCTGGGGCCAACGTCCTGACTTTC
size: -; D: -; J: TRBJ2-5; V: TRBV6-2/TRBV6-3; CDR3: CASSYSRPEETQYF; DNA: TGTGCCAGCAGTTACTCGAGGCCAGAAGAGACCCAGTACTTC
size: -; D: -; J: TRBJ2-7; V: TRBV4-3; CDR3: CASSESRINSYEQYF; DNA: TGCGCCAGCAGCGAAAGTCGAATCAACTCCTACGAGCAGTACTTC
size: few; D: -; J: TRBJ1-2; V: TRBV21-1; CDR3: CASSKGQVPPYGYTF; DNA: TGTGCCAGCAGCAAAGGACAGGTCCCCCCCTATGGCTACACCTTC
size: -; D: TRBD1; J: TRBJ2-7; V: TRBV14; CDR3: CASSRTGIGEQYF; DNA: TGTGCCAGCAGCCGGACAGGGATTGGCGAGCAGTACTTC
size: -; D: TRBD2; J: TRBJ2-3; V: TRBV5-4; CDR3: CASSLGQRDTDTQYF; DNA: TGTGCCAGCAGCTTGGGGCAGCGGGACACAGATACGCAGTATTTT
size: -; D: -; J: TRBJ2-6; V: TRBV12-3/TRBV12-4; CDR3: CASGEGKGWANVLTF; DNA: TGTGCCAGCGGCGAGGGTAAGGGATGGGCCAACGTCCTGACTTTC
size: -; D: -; J: TRBJ2-7; V: TRBV6-1; CDR3: CASTSGGRESQYF; DNA: TGTGCCAGCACTTCAGGGGGACGGGAGTCCCAGTACTTC
size: -; D: -; J: TRBJ2-1; V: TRBV15; CDR3: CATKFGSYNEQFF; DNA: TGTGCCACCAAATTTGGATCCTACAATGAGCAGTTCTTC
size: few; D: -; J: TRBJ1-6; V: TRBV5-5; CDR3: CASSFDPDRDYNSPLHF; DNA: TGTGCCAGCAGCTTTGACCCAGACAGAGACTATAATTCACCCCTCCACTTT
size: few; D: TRBD1; J: TRBJ2-1; V: TRBV27; CDR3: CASSPPQGGYERDEQFF; DNA: TGTGCCAGCAGTCCGCCCCAAGGGGGCTATGAGAGAGATGAGCAGTTCTTC
size: few; D: TRBD2; J: TRBJ2-7; V: TRBV5-6; CDR3: CASSLLARSSYNEQYF; DNA: TGTGCCAGCAGCTTACTAGCGAGGAGCTCCTACAATGAGCAGTACTTC
size: few; D: TRBD1; J: TRBJ1-4; V: TRBV30; CDR3: CAWATGQDPKLFF; DNA: TGTGCCTGGGCTACGGGACAGGACCCAAAACTGTTTTTT
size: -; D: -; J: TRBJ2-7; V: TRBV7-2; CDR3: CASSLDAYRSGEQYF; DNA: TGTGCCAGCAGCTTAGACGCATACCGCTCGGGCGAGCAGTACTTC
size: -; D: TRBD2; J: TRBJ2-7; V: TRBV7-3; CDR3: CASSLYGGAFYEQYF; DNA: TGTGCCAGCAGCTTATACGGGGGGGCCTTTTACGAGCAGTACTTC
size: -; D: -; J: TRBJ1-1; V: TRBV12-3/TRBV12-4; CDR3: CASSLSRQERTPEAFF; DNA: TGTGCCAGCAGTTTAAGTAGGCAGGAAAGAACCCCTGAAGCTTTCTTT
size: few; D: -; J: TRBJ1-2; V: TRBV21-1; CDR3: CASSFSTGTGLGYTF; DNA: TGTGCCAGCAGCTTCTCTACCGGGACAGGACTTGGCTACACCTTC
size: few; D: -; J: TRBJ1-5; V: TRBV6-2/TRBV6-3; CDR3: CASNLNSNQPQHF; DNA: TGTGCCAGCAACTTGAATAGCAATCAGCCCCAGCATTTT
size: few; D: -; J: TRBJ2-7; V: TRBV20-1; CDR3: CSARVGRGYEQYF; DNA: TGCAGTGCTAGAGTCGGGAGAGGCTACGAGCAGTACTTC
size: -; D: TRBD1; J: TRBJ2-5; V: TRBV6-1; CDR3: CASSERQGIHNEQYF; DNA: TGTGCCAGCAGTGAAAGACAGGGAATCCACAATGAGCAGTACTTC
size: many; D: -; J: TRBJ2-7; V: TRBV20-1; CDR3: CSAKRQNYEQYF; DNA: TGCAGTGCGAAAAGACAGAACTACGAGCAGTACTTC